The next 26 T cell receptor beta chains were all read from a single sample in a study of metastatic and nonmetastatic thyroid tumors. TCRdb re-analyzed the PCR reads through MiXCR. The sample has around 61,000 clones, 30% seen once; the top ten hold about a sixth. Every patient underwent thyroid surgery untreated. Sample: blood. The receptors originated from a female donor with papillary thyroid cancer or a benign thyroid nodule (not recorded which). Some clones in this sample may be carry-over from other donors' samples.

This clone turned up a few times. This chain joins TRBV29-1 and TRBJ2-7; D uncertain. The CDR3 loop spans 11 amino acids. V dropped 8 bases and J dropped 2 bases, with 10 bases sitting between them. Germline CDR1 reads SQVTM; CDR2 reads ANQGSEA. The CDR3 DNA reads as TGCAGCATCAATCTGGCCTACGAGCAGTACTTC. Protein sequence: CSINLAYEQYF.

At least ten counts were recorded for this clone. This rearrangement joins TRBV4-2 to TRBJ2-7, with 8 nucleotides matching TRBD1. Germline V lookup: CDR1 LGHNA, CDR2 YNFKEQ. V lost 0 bases and J lost 0; bases outside the gene matches: 1. The CDR3 extends over 15 amino acids. The CDR3 protein is CASSQDTGGSYEQYF. The CDR3 region has the DNA TGTGCCAGCAGCCAAGATACAGGGGGCTCCTACGAGCAGTACTTC.

This clone occurred a few times. The rearrangement joins TRBV29-1 to TRBJ2-7; 11 bases line up with TRBD2. The germline V gene has CDR1 SQVTM and CDR2 ANQGSEA. The J segment lost 3 bases and the V segment lost 0 bases, leaving 7 bases of the junction unmatched. The CDR3 spans 16 residues. Here the CDR3 DNA reads TGCAGCGTTGAAGATCGGGGGACTAGCGGAGGCTACGAGCAGTACTTC. It yields the protein CSVEDRGTSGGYEQYF.

This chain connects TRBV5-1 to TRBJ1-1; the D gene is possibly TRBD1 (5 bases). Deletions cut 4 bases from V and 4 bases from J, with 8 bases between. CDR3 length: 12 amino acids. Looked up from germline, CDR1 is SGHRS and CDR2 is YFSETQ. The CDR3 nucleotides read TGCGCCAGCAGCATTCAGGGCACTGAAGCTTTCTTT. It specifies CASSIQGTEAFF.

This clone has a count of ten or more. CDR3 protein: CASSFLGAGKNTEAFF. The DNA of the CDR3 is TGTGCCAGCAGTTTCTTAGGCGCAGGGAAGAACACTGAAGCTTTCTTT. The chain has TRBV28 and TRBJ1-1, with a tentative D call TRBD1 (5 bases). The ends were cut back, 3 bases at V and 1 base at J, with 15 bases in the middle. Germline V gene lookup returns CDR1 MDHEN and CDR2 SYDVKM. The CDR3 loop spans 16 amino acids. The entire variable domain, with the rest obtained from reference TRBV28 and TRBJ1-1, is as follows: DVKVTQSSRYLVKRTGEKVFLECVQDMDHENMFWYRQDPGLGLRLIYFSYDVKMKEKGDIPEGYSVSREKKERFSLILESASTNQTSMYLCASSFLGAGKNTEAFFGQGTRLTVV.

This clone appeared many times. The chain joins TRBV7-2 to TRBJ2-3, with D possibly TRBD1 on 6 matching bases. This CDR3 region has 14 residues. Per the germline V gene, CDR1 is SGHTA and CDR2 is FQGNSA. Trimming cost V 2 bases and J 6 bases, with 12 bases left between them. CDR3 loop: CASSLWQGHDTQYF. CDR3 nucleotide sequence: TGTGCCAGCAGCTTATGGCAGGGGCACGATACGCAGTATTTT.

This clone showed up many times. The chain recombines TRBV7-2 with TRBJ2-3, with TRBD2 matching 7 bases. Per germline, CDR1 SGHTA and CDR2 FQGNSA. This CDR3 spans 14 amino acids. J was trimmed by 5 bases and V by 4 bases; bases with no gene match: 6. CDR3 nucleotides: TGTGCCAGCAGCTCGGGAGGACCGGGAGATACGCAGTATTTT. This translates into CASSSGGPGDTQYF.

The gene calls are TRBV5-1 and TRBJ1-1; no clear D gene. The CDR3 is made up of 16 amino acids. Germline V gene sequence: CDR1 SGHRS, CDR2 YFSETQ. V lost 0 bases, J lost 1 base, and 13 bases lay in between. Here the CDR3 reads CASSLATRIGNTEAFF. CDR3 nucleotide sequence: TGCGCCAGCAGCTTGGCCACGAGGATAGGGAACACTGAAGCTTTCTTT.

This clone was seen once. This chain connects TRBV4-2 to TRBJ2-2; 8 bases align to TRBD2. With V trimmed by 4 bases and J by 4 bases, 11 bases remained unmatched. The CDR3 contains 17 residues. Germline CDR1 is LGHNA and CDR2 is YNFKEQ. As DNA, the CDR3 is TGTGCCAGCAGCCGGGGGGCAAGCGGGAGAATCACCGGGGAGCTGTTTTTT. This translates into CASSRGASGRITGELFF.

V and J are TRBV12-3 or TRBV12-4 and TRBJ2-7, with TRBD1 identical over 7 bases. Germline trimming cut 6 bases from V and 5 bases from J; bases unmatched to any gene: 4. The CDR3 sequence is 12 residues long. The CDR3 region is CASRLDRNEQYF. The CDR3 DNA follows: TGTGCCAGCAGGCTGGACAGGAACGAGCAGTACTTC.

The table lists this clone with many counts. CDR3 protein: CASTPHGAYNEQFF. DNA for the CDR3: TGTGCCAGCACTCCCCACGGGGCATACAATGAGCAGTTCTTC. This chain connects TRBV6-1 to TRBJ2-1; D may be TRBD1 or TRBD2 (5 bases each). The CDR3 spans 14 residues. With 7 bases removed from V and 4 bases from J, the gap between germline ends came to 14 bases. The germline CDR1 and CDR2 sequences are MNHNS and SASEGT.

V gene TRBV18 combines with J gene TRBJ2-7; 7 positions agree with TRBD1. Germline V gives CDR1 KGHSH, CDR2 LQKENI. This CDR3 spans 14 amino acids. Losses at the gene ends were 2 bases for V and 3 bases for J; bases not matched to a gene: 4. CDR3: CASSPRGTVYEQYF. CDR3 nucleotide sequence: TGTGCCAGCTCACCAAGAGGGACAGTCTACGAGCAGTACTTC.

This clone is labeled as medium-sized. As DNA, the CDR3 is TGTGCCAGCAGCCCTTCACGGCGGGAGGGCCCCGAGCAGTACTTC. Its protein product is CASSPSRREGPEQYF. The rearrangement joins TRBV7-8 to TRBJ2-7; TRBD2 aligns across 9 bases. The V gene's germline CDR1 is SGHVS and CDR2 FQNEAQ. V lost 5 bases to trimming and J lost 6 bases; unmatched junction nucleotides: 11. This CDR3 region has 15 residues. Full variable domain (rest looked up from reference TRBV7-8 and TRBJ2-7): GAGVSQSPRYKVAKRGQDVALRCDPISGHVSLFWYQQALGQGPEFLTYFQNEAQLDKSGLPSDRFFAERPEGSVSTLKIQRTQQEDSAVYLCASSPSRREGPEQYFGPGTRLTVT.

This clone appeared a few times. The chain joins TRBV27 to TRBJ1-2, with a possible D match to TRBD1 (5 bases). In germline, CDR1 is MNHEY, CDR2 SMNVEV (reference sequence). V was trimmed by 3 bases and J by 4 bases, leaving 9 bases between them. The CDR3 covers 13 residues. CDR3 DNA: TGTGCCAGCAGTTTCCAGGGACCCTATGGCTACACCTTC. Translation gives CASSFQGPYGYTF.

This clone was counted only a few times. One end of the junction varies from germline; a read error may be responsible. This chain's CDR3 is CASSLTPGSGTQYF. CDR3 coding DNA: TGTGCCAGTAGTTTAACACCGGGCTCTGGGACCCAGTACTTC. The rearrangement joins TRBV12-3 or TRBV12-4 to TRBJ2-5; D not certain. The CDR3 totals 14 residues.

As for this clone: With a much larger clone just one base away, this may be a read error. The J gene is TRBJ2-5, the V gene TRBV6-2 or TRBV6-3; 11 positions agree with TRBD2. Looked up from germline, CDR1 is MNHEY and CDR2 is SVGEGT. V shed 2 bases and J 2 bases; nucleotides not matched to a gene: 7. This CDR3 spans 17 amino acids. CDR3 DNA sequence: TGTGCCAGCAGTTACGGTAGCGGGGGGGCCTTGCAAGAGACCCAGTACTTC. Encoded protein: CASSYGSGGALQETQYF.

J is TRBJ1-3 and V is TRBV6-1; TRBD1 matches 7 bases. V trimming: 6 bases; J trimming: 0 bases; junction bases outside the gene matches: 8. This CDR3 has 16 residues. Germline-derived CDR1 and CDR2 are MNHNS and SASEGT. CDR3 sequence reads: CASRGIQGGSGNTIYF. The CDR3 DNA sequence: TGTGCCAGCAGGGGAATCCAGGGGGGCTCTGGAAACACCATATATTTT.

The chain has TRBV12-3 or TRBV12-4 and TRBJ2-2; the D is unclear. The V end lost 5 bases, the J end lost 1 base, and 8 bases lay between the germline ends. The CDR3 covers 14 residues. CDR3 region: CASSPLGNTGELFF. Here the CDR3 DNA reads TGTGCCAGCAGTCCCTTGGGGAACACCGGGGAGCTGTTTTTT.

This clone was recorded many times. V is TRBV7-2 and J is TRBJ2-3; 8 nucleotides align to TRBD1. CDR3 length: 15 amino acids. Per the germline V gene, CDR1 is SGHTA and CDR2 is FQGNSA. Trimming cost V 3 bases and J 4 bases; bases outside gene matches: 6. CDR3 DNA sequence: TGTGCCAGCAGCTTGGACAGGGTTTCAGCAGATACGCAGTATTTT. Translation gives CASSLDRVSADTQYF.

This clone was seen just once. V usage is TRBV30 and J usage is TRBJ2-6, with TRBD1 identical over 7 bases. The CDR3 length is 15 residues. Trimming removed 0 bases from V and 5 bases from J; junction bases left unmatched: 4. The germline gives CDR1 GTSNPN, CDR2 SVGIG (reference sequence). The CDR3 DNA sequence: TGTGCCTGGAGTGTACGAGGGGGCCGGGCCAACGTCCTGACTTTC. It yields the protein CAWSVRGGRANVLTF.

The CDR3 reads CAISEGTGEYTEAFF. The CDR3 region has the DNA TGTGCCATCAGTGAAGGGACAGGGGAGTACACTGAAGCTTTCTTT. The chain uses TRBV10-3 and TRBJ1-1; 10 bases match TRBD1. Trimming removed 3 bases from V and 3 bases from J; junction bases left unmatched: 4. Germline CDR1 and CDR2: ENHRY and SYGVKD. CDR3 size: 15 residues.

This clone turned up a few times. V usage is TRBV12-3 or TRBV12-4 and J usage is TRBJ2-5; D is uncertain. The V gene lost 5 bases and the J gene lost 5 bases, with 12 bases spanning the gap. This CDR3 spans 13 amino acids. CDR3 bases: TGTGCCAGCAGTCTCGATCCGTGGGAGACCCAGTACTTC. It encodes CASSLDPWETQYF.

V usage is TRBV6-2 or TRBV6-3 and J usage is TRBJ2-7; 12 bases map to TRBD2. Germline assignment: CDR1 MNHEY and CDR2 SVGEGT. V lost 0 bases to trimming and J lost 5 bases; unmatched junction nucleotides: 14. The CDR3 contains 19 residues. The CDR3, as DNA: TGTGCCAGCAGTTACTCGAACAACCTAGCGGGAGGGCTCTGGGACGAGCAGTACTTC. It yields the protein CASSYSNNLAGGLWDEQYF.

This clone has more than one count but fewer than ten. The rearrangement uses TRBV6-1 and TRBJ1-6; 8 nucleotides line up with TRBD1. This CDR3 is 15 amino acids long. V shed 5 bases, J shed 14 bases, and the junction held 14 bases outside the gene matches. Germline V gene data show CDR1 as MNHNS and CDR2 as SASEGT. The CDR3 reads CASSPFGQGASTLHF. CDR3 nucleotides: TGTGCCAGCAGTCCATTCGGACAGGGAGCATCTACCCTCCACTTT.

By frequency in the sample, this clone is medium-sized. This chain uses TRBV25-1 with TRBJ2-7; D possibly corresponds to TRBD2 (5 bases). The CDR3 loop spans 14 amino acids. The germline V gene encodes CDR1 MGHDK and CDR2 SYGVNS. The V end lost 2 bases, the J end lost 5 bases, and 13 bases lay between the germline ends. Here the CDR3 reads CASSETGESDEQYF. The CDR3 DNA follows: TGTGCCAGCAGTGAAACTGGGGAGTCGGACGAGCAGTACTTC.

The chain recombines TRBV28 with TRBJ2-7, with 8 bases lining up with TRBD2. The CDR3 sequence is 14 residues long. Germline CDR1 MDHEN, CDR2 SYDVKM. Germline trimming cut 5 bases from V and 6 bases from J; bases unmatched to any gene: 9. The CDR3 DNA reads as TGTGCCAGCAGTCTATCCGGGAGGGGACTCGAGCAGTACTTC. Translating gives CASSLSGRGLEQYF.